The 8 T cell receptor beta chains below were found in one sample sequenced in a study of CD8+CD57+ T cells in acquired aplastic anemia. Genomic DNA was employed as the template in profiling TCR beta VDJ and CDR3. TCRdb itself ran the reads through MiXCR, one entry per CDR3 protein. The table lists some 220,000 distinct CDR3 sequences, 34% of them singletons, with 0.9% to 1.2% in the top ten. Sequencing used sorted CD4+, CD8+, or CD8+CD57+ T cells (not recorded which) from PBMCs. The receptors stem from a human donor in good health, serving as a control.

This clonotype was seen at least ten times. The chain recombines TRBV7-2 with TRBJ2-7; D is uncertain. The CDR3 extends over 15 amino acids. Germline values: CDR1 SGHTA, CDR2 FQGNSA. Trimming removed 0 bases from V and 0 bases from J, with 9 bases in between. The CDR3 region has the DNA TGTGCCAGCAGCTTAGCGCAGAGTAGCTCCTACGAGCAGTACTTC. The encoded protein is CASSLAQSSSYEQYF. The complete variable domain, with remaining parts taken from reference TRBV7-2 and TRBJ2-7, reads GAGVSQSPSNKVTEKGKDVELRCDPISGHTALYWYRQSLGQGLEFLIYFQGNSAPDKSGLPSDRFSAERTGGSVSTLTIQRTQQEDSAVYLCASSLAQSSSYEQYFGPGTRLTVT.

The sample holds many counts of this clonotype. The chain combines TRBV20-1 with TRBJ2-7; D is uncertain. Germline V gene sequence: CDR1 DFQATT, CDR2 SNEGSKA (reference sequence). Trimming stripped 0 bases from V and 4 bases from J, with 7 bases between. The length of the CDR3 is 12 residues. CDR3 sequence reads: CSARDLTYEQYF. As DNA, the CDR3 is TGCAGTGCTAGAGATCTCACGTACGAGCAGTACTTC.

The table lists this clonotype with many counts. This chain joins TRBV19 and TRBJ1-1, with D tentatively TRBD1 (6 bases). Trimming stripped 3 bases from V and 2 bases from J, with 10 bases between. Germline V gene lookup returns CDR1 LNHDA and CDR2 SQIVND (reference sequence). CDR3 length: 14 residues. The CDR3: CASSINRVNTEAFF. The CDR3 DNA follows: TGTGCCAGTAGTATCAACAGGGTAAACACTGAAGCTTTCTTT. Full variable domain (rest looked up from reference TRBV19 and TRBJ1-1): DGGITQSPKYLFRKEGQNVTLSCEQNLNHDAMYWYRQDPGQGLRLIYYSQIVNDFQKGDIAEGYSVSREKKESFPLTVTSAQKNPTAFYLCASSINRVNTEAFFGQGTRLTVV.

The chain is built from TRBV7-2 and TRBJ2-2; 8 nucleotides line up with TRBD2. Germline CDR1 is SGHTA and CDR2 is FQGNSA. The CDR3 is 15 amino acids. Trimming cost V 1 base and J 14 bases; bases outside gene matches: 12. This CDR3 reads CASSLVEAGGLDLFF. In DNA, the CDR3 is TGTGCCAGCAGCTTAGTTGAGGCGGGAGGTTTGGACCTGTTTTTT.

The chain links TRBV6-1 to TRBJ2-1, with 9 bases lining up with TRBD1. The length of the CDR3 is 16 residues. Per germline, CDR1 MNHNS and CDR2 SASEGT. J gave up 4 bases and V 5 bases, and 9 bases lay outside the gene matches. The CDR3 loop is CASSPPGDRAYNEQFF. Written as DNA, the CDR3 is TGTGCCAGCAGTCCTCCGGGGGACAGGGCTTACAATGAGCAGTTCTTC.

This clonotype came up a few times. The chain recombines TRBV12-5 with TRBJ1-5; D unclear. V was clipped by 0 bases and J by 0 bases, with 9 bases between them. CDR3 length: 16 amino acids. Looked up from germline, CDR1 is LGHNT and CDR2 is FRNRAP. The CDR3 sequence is CASGLVLGASNQPQHF. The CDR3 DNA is TGTGCTAGTGGTTTGGTACTAGGTGCTAGCAATCAGCCCCAGCATTTT.

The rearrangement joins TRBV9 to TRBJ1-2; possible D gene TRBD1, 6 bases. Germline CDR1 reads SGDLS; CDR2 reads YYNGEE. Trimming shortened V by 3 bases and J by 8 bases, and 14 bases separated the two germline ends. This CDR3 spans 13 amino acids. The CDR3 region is CASSAGSGGGYTF. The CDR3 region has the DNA TGTGCCAGCAGCGCAGGATCCGGGGGCGGCTACACCTTC. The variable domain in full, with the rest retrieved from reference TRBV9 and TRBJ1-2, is DSGVTQTPKHLITATGQRVTLRCSPRSGDLSVYWYQQSLDQGLQFLIQYYNGEERAKGNILERFSAQQFPDLHSELNLSSLELGDSALYFCASSAGSGGGYTFGSGTRLTVV.

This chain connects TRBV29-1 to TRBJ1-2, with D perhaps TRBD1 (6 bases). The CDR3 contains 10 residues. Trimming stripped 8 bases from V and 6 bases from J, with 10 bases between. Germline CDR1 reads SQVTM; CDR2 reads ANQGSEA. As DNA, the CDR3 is TGCAGCTTCGCAGGGGATGGCTACACCTTC. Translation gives CSFAGDGYTF.